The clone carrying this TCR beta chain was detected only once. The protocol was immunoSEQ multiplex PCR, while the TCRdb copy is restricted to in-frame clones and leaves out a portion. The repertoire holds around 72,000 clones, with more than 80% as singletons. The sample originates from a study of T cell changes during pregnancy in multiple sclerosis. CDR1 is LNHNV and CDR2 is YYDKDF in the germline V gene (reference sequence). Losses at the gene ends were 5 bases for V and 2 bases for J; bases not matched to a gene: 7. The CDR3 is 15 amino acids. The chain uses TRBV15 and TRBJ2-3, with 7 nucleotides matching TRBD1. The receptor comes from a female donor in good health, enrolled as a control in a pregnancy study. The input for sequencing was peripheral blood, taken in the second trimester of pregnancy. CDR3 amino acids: CATSRTDRYTDTQYF. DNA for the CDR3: TGTGCCACCAGCCGGACGGACAGGTACACAGATACGCAGTATTTT.